This is a list of T cell receptor beta chains from one sample in a study of blood T cell repertoires in COVID-19. Profiling relied on immunoSEQ multiplex PCR, and the TCRdb table lists in-frame clones only, not all of them. The table has about 270,000 clones, 70% to 90% seen once. Sequenced sample: PBMCs or T cells enriched from blood (not recorded which). The receptors were gathered from a woman aged 45-65 years with acute COVID-19. Each CDR3 is given with its conserved first and last residue. D genes are given only for firm matches. Clone size is stated in some rows and not others, as once, few, many or a class when expanded.

D	size	J	V	CDR3	DNA
-	-	TRBJ1-1	TRBV7-9	CASSLGPKQAEAFF	TGTGCCAGCAGCTTAGGTCCGAAACAGGCTGAAGCTTTCTTT
-	-	TRBJ1-1	TRBV7-2	CASSLGGVNTEAFF	TGTGCCAGCAGCTTAGGCGGCGTGAACACTGAAGCTTTCTTT
-	-	TRBJ1-2	TRBV7-9	CASSLGRTAYGYTF	TGTGCCAGCAGCTTAGGGCGGACAGCCTATGGCTACACCTTC
TRBD2	-	TRBJ2-3	TRBV7-3	CASSSGLDTDTQYF	TGTGCCAGCAGCTCGGGACTAGACACAGATACGCAGTATTTT
-	-	TRBJ1-5	TRBV11-2	CASSLGQNQPQHF	TGTGCCAGCAGCTTAGGACAGAATCAGCCCCAGCATTTT
TRBD1	-	TRBJ2-5	TRBV20-1	CSASELTGLETQYF	TGCAGTGCGAGTGAACTGACAGGGCTGGAGACCCAGTACTTC
TRBD1	-	TRBJ1-4	TRBV6-5	CASVIGTGGEKLFF	TGTGCCAGCGTAATCGGGACAGGGGGTGAAAAACTGTTTTTT
TRBD2	-	TRBJ2-2	TRBV7-8	CASSPRRGAGELFF	TGTGCCAGCAGCCCCCGTCGGGGGGCCGGGGAGCTGTTTTTT
-	-	TRBJ1-4	TRBV11-2	CASSLRFRGGEKLFF	TGTGCCAGCAGCTTACGTTTCAGGGGAGGGGAAAAACTGTTTTTT
-	-	TRBJ2-5	TRBV11-2	CASSAQGSLETQYF	TGTGCCAGCAGCGCCCAGGGTTCCCTCGAGACCCAGTACTTC
TRBD1	-	TRBJ1-2	TRBV19	CASSGTGESGYTF	TGTGCCAGTAGTGGGACAGGGGAGAGTGGCTACACCTTC
-	-	TRBJ1-2	TRBV4-2	CASSQVAPSRGRGIYGYTF	TGTGCCAGCAGCCAAGTCGCCCCCTCGAGGGGCAGGGGAATCTATGGCTACACCTTC
TRBD1	-	TRBJ2-3	TRBV5-1	CASSLSRTGITDTQYF	TGCGCCAGCAGCTTGTCTCGGACAGGGATCACAGATACGCAGTATTTT
-	-	TRBJ1-1	TRBV30	CAWMLGGTEAFF	TGTGCCTGGATGTTGGGAGGTACTGAAGCTTTCTTT
TRBD1	once	TRBJ1-1	TRBV6-6	CASSGTGGRRTEAFF	TGTGCCAGCAGCGGGACAGGGGGTCGAAGGACTGAAGCTTTCTTT
-	-	TRBJ1-5	TRBV6-2/TRBV6-3	CASSLDSFNQPQHF	TGTGCCAGCAGTTTGGACAGTTTCAATCAGCCCCAGCATTTT
-	-	TRBJ1-4	TRBV30	CAWSKTPKLFF	TGTGCCTGGAGTAAGACACCAAAACTGTTTTTT
-	-	TRBJ2-3	TRBV30	CAWSHHPEGDTQYF	TGTGCCTGGAGCCATCATCCGGAGGGGGATACGCAGTATTTT
-	-	TRBJ1-5	TRBV7-9	CASSLTGSGQPQHF	TGTGCCAGCAGCCTTACAGGGAGCGGCCAGCCCCAGCATTTT
-	-	TRBJ2-7	TRBV6-5	CASSYLQGYEQYF	TGTGCCAGCAGTTACTTACAGGGTTACGAGCAGTACTTC
TRBD1	few	TRBJ1-2	TRBV7-2	CASSSGTGTVYGYTF	TGTGCCAGCAGCTCAGGCACCGGGACAGTTTATGGCTACACCTTC
-	-	TRBJ2-2	TRBV5-1	CASSPTEAGELFF	TGCGCCAGCAGCCCGACAGAGGCCGGGGAGCTGTTTTTT
-	-	TRBJ1-1	TRBV11-2	CASSLVGGNTEAFF	TGTGCCAGCAGCTTAGTCGGGGGGAACACTGAAGCTTTCTTT
-	-	TRBJ1-2	TRBV6-4	CASSGVPYGYTF	TGTGCCAGCAGTGGAGTTCCTTATGGCTACACCTTC
TRBD1	-	TRBJ1-6	TRBV14	CASTTGTGNSPLHF	TGTGCCAGCACCACCGGGACAGGGAATTCACCCCTCCACTTT
TRBD1	-	TRBJ1-1	TRBV2	CASSNGQGLVNTEAFF	TGTGCCAGCAGTAACGGACAGGGGCTGGTGAACACTGAAGCTTTCTTT